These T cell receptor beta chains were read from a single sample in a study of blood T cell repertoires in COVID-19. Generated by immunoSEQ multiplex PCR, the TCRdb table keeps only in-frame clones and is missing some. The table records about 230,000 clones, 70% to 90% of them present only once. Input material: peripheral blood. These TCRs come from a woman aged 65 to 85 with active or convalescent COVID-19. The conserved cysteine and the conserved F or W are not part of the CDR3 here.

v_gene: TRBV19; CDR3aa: ASSIPTSGGNEQF
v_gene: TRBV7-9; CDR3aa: ASSLAAGRSGGYT
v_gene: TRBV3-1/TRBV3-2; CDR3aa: ASSQSAGELF
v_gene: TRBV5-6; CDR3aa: ASRPENRGGYT
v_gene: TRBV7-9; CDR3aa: ASSHTGSGANVLT
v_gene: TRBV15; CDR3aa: ATRRPGGRGTGELF
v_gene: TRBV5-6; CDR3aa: ASTQTGVDYGYT
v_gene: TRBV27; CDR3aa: ASGPVGGGGYT
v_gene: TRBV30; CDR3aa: ALMSAFYETQY
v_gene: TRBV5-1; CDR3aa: ASSLTQGDHGYT
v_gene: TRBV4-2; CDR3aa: ASSPGLAGAFYEQY
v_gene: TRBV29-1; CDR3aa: SVQSPTGYSGNTIY
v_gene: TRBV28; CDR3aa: ASSFPRDNEKLF
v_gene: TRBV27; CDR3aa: ASTSSRGADTQY
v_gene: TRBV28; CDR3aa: ASSLWGLSSYNEQF
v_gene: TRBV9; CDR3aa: ASSGGPGRAYEQY
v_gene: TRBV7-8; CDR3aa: ASSLEGAPSYNEQF
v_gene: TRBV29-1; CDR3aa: SVEKSGGYT
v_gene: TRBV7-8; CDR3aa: ASSLVAAAGSYNEQF
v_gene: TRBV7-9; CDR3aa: ASSRGVWEKLF
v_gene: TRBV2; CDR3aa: ASSGGRTVVTQY
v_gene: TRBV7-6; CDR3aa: ASSGTGVGETQY
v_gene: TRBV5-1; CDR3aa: ASSSGTSGTVGGELF
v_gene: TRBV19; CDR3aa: ASKEPDVYQPQH